The rows below give T cell receptor beta chains drawn from one sample of a study of blood T cells in healthy people across ages. TCRdb reprocessed the 5' RACE reads with MiXCR, giving one entry per CDR3 protein. The sample includes 800,000 to 950,000 distinct CDR3 sequences, 29% seen only once; the top ten take about 10%. These data were likewise used in another study, on T cells of mothers and their children.

Material for sequencing was blood. The origin of the receptors is a woman aged 40 to 49 in good health. Each CDR3 is given with its conserved first and last residue. A D gene is named only where the DNA matches it firmly. Size is stated for part of the rows, as once, few or many counts, or as a class when the clone is expanded.

size: NA; length: 13; J: TRBJ2-7; D: NA; V: TRBV20-1; CDR3: CSARRARSYEQYF; DNA: TGCAGTGCTAGAAGGGCCAGATCCTACGAGCAGTACTTC
size: few; length: 14; J: TRBJ1-2; D: NA; V: TRBV7-2; CDR3: CASSLARESYGYTF; DNA: TGTGCCAGCAGCTTAGCACGAGAAAGCTATGGCTACACCTTC
size: NA; length: 13; J: TRBJ2-1; D: NA; V: TRBV7-2; CDR3: CASNLERFSEQFF; DNA: TGTGCCAGCAACTTAGAGCGCTTCTCAGAGCAGTTCTTC
size: many; length: 16; J: TRBJ2-1; D: NA; V: TRBV12-3/TRBV12-4; CDR3: CASSAPRDSPYNEQFF; DNA: TGTGCCAGCAGTGCACCCCGGGACTCACCCTACAATGAGCAGTTCTTC
size: NA; length: 15; J: TRBJ1-3; D: NA; V: TRBV12-3/TRBV12-4; CDR3: CASSFGPLSGNTIYF; DNA: TGTGCCAGCAGTTTTGGGCCACTCTCTGGAAACACCATATATTTT
size: NA; length: 15; J: TRBJ2-3; D: NA; V: TRBV12-3/TRBV12-4; CDR3: CASSPTRGGSDTQYF; DNA: TGTGCCAGCAGCCCTACGCGGGGAGGCTCAGATACGCAGTATTTT
size: NA; length: 15; J: TRBJ1-2; D: NA; V: TRBV7-2; CDR3: CASSLAGGRLDGYTF; DNA: TGTGCCAGCAGCTTAGCAGGGGGGCGCTTGGATGGCTACACCTTC
size: NA; length: 14; J: TRBJ2-2; D: NA; V: TRBV30; CDR3: CAWSVFHRAGELFF; DNA: TGTGCCTGGAGTGTCTTCCACAGGGCCGGGGAGCTGTTTTTT
size: once; length: 16; J: TRBJ2-3; D: NA; V: TRBV30; CDR3: CAWSPFGQGNTDTQYF; DNA: TGTGCCTGGAGTCCATTTGGACAAGGGAACACAGATACGCAGTATTTT
size: NA; length: 15; J: TRBJ2-1; D: NA; V: TRBV21-1; CDR3: CASSRLAGNHNEQFF; DNA: TGTGCCAGCAGCAGACTAGCGGGAAACCACAATGAGCAGTTCTTC
size: NA; length: 15; J: TRBJ1-6; D: TRBD1; V: TRBV12-3/TRBV12-4; CDR3: CASRGGTGSNSPLHF; DNA: TGTGCCAGCAGGGGAGGGACAGGGTCAAATTCACCCCTCCACTTT
size: few; length: 16; J: TRBJ1-2; D: TRBD1; V: TRBV6-2/TRBV6-3; CDR3: CASSTRTGSSNYGYTF; DNA: TGTGCCAGCAGTACTCGGACAGGATCATCTAACTATGGCTACACCTTC
size: many; length: 13; J: TRBJ2-7; D: NA; V: TRBV6-5; CDR3: CASSYSEDNEQYF; DNA: TGTGCCAGCAGTTACTCGGAAGACAATGAGCAGTACTTC
size: NA; length: 16; J: TRBJ2-6; D: TRBD1; V: TRBV28; CDR3: CASSSTGVAGVNVLTF; DNA: TGTGCCAGCAGTTCGACAGGGGTGGCTGGGGTCAACGTCCTGACTTTC
size: few; length: 13; J: TRBJ2-1; D: NA; V: TRBV7-9; CDR3: CASSSGRGDEQFF; DNA: TGTGCCAGCAGCTCCGGGCGGGGTGATGAGCAGTTCTTC
size: NA; length: 15; J: TRBJ2-7; D: TRBD1; V: TRBV20-1; CDR3: CSASVLGQGEVEQYF; DNA: TGCAGTGCTAGCGTCCTGGGACAGGGTGAAGTCGAGCAGTACTTC
size: NA; length: 15; J: TRBJ1-2; D: NA; V: TRBV3-1; CDR3: CASSQVGTTNYGYTF; DNA: TGTGCCAGCAGCCAAGTGGGCACTACTAACTATGGCTACACCTTC
size: NA; length: 14; J: TRBJ2-7; D: TRBD1; V: TRBV2; CDR3: CASKRQGGSYEQYF; DNA: TGTGCCAGCAAGAGACAGGGCGGCTCCTACGAGCAGTACTTC
size: NA; length: 15; J: TRBJ1-2; D: NA; V: TRBV29-1; CDR3: CSVVETASFNYGYTF; DNA: TGCAGCGTTGTTGAGACAGCGAGCTTTAACTATGGCTACACCTTC
size: many; length: 14; J: TRBJ2-5; D: NA; V: TRBV27; CDR3: CASSFYSNQETQYF; DNA: TGTGCCAGCAGTTTCTACAGTAACCAAGAGACCCAGTACTTC
size: few; length: 14; J: TRBJ1-6; D: NA; V: TRBV4-1; CDR3: CASSQVIVNSPLHF; DNA: TGCGCCAGCAGCCAAGTCATAGTTAATTCACCCCTCCACTTT
size: many; length: 12; J: TRBJ1-2; D: NA; V: TRBV24-1; CDR3: CATSDNVNGYTF; DNA: TGTGCCACCAGTGATAATGTAAACGGCTACACCTTC
size: NA; length: 15; J: TRBJ1-2; D: NA; V: TRBV12-3/TRBV12-4; CDR3: CASSLSDVRRGGYTF; DNA: TGTGCCAGCAGTTTATCGGACGTACGAAGGGGTGGCTACACCTTC
size: few; length: 16; J: TRBJ2-3; D: NA; V: TRBV4-3; CDR3: CASSQVAGAVADTQYF; DNA: TGCGCCAGCAGCCAAGTGGCGGGTGCAGTCGCAGATACGCAGTATTTT
size: NA; length: 14; J: TRBJ2-1; D: TRBD1; V: TRBV7-2; CDR3: CASSLGSGTGEQFF; DNA: TGTGCCAGCAGCTTAGGTTCCGGGACAGGCGAGCAGTTCTTC
size: many; length: 16; J: TRBJ2-7; D: NA; V: TRBV2; CDR3: CASKNSRWDKDDEQYF; DNA: TGTGCCAGCAAGAATTCCCGGTGGGACAAGGATGACGAGCAGTACTTC